These 23 T cell receptor beta chains were sequenced from one sample in a study of blood T cell repertoires in COVID-19. Data came from immunoSEQ multiplex PCR; TCRdb stores just in-frame clones and leaves some out. This sample has 350,000 to 400,000 clones, with roughly nine tenths found just once. Material for sequencing was PBMCs or T cells enriched from blood (not recorded which). The receptors come from a woman in her thirties or forties who had been exposed to COVID-19.

This rearrangement joins TRBV5-5 to TRBJ2-1, with D perhaps matching TRBD1 (6 bases). Germline CDR1 is SGHKS and CDR2 is YYEKEE (reference sequence). The CDR3 sequence is 16 residues long. The ends were cut back, 0 bases at V and 7 bases at J, with 17 bases in the middle. CDR3 region: CASSLASQGGQNEQFF. The CDR3 nucleotides are TGTGCCAGCAGCTTGGCCTCACAGGGTGGGCAGAATGAGCAGTTCTTC.

The chain carries TRBV7-2 and TRBJ2-1; TRBD2 matches at 14 bases. Germline V gives CDR1 SGHTA, CDR2 FQGNSA. V shed 5 bases and J 4 bases; nucleotides not matched to a gene: 7. This CDR3 region has 17 residues. CDR3 region: CASSPPTSGRAYNEQFF. CDR3 nucleotide sequence: TGTGCCAGCAGCCCCCCGACTAGCGGGAGGGCGTACAATGAGCAGTTCTTC. The full variable domain, in which reference TRBV7-2 and TRBJ2-1 provide the parts outside the CDR3, is GAGVSQSPSNKVTEKGKDVELRCDPISGHTALYWYRQSLGQGLEFLIYFQGNSAPDKSGLPSDRFSAERTGGSVSTLTIQRTQQEDSAVYLCASSPPTSGRAYNEQFFGPGTRLTVL.

In regard to this clone: One junction end does not reproduce the germline sequence, and a read error may be involved. V usage is TRBV7-7 and J usage is TRBJ2-5, with 9 bases fitting TRBD2. This CDR3 spans 15 amino acids. The germline V gene has CDR1 SSHAT and CDR2 FNYEAQ (reference sequence). The CDR3 loop is CASSQAGGGSETQYF. As DNA, the CDR3 is TGTGCTAGCAGTCAAGCGGGGGGCGGGTCAGAGACCCAGTACTTC.

This rearrangement joins TRBV5-1 to TRBJ1-6; D uncertain. There are 13 residues in the CDR3. V was pared by 4 bases and J by 8 bases, with 10 bases between. CDR1 is SGHRS, CDR2 YFSETQ, per germline. CDR3 loop: CASSANFDSPLHF. CDR3 sequence (DNA): TGCGCCAGCAGCGCGAATTTTGATTCACCCCTCCACTTT. Variable domain in full (rest from reference TRBV5-1 and TRBJ1-6): KAGVTQTPRYLIKTRGQQVTLSCSPISGHRSVSWYQQTPGQGLQFLFEYFSETQRNKGNFPGRFSGRQFSNSRSEMNVSTLELGDSALYLCASSANFDSPLHFGNGTRLTVT.

This clone is a singleton in its sample. The chain links TRBV18 to TRBJ2-4; D not resolved. The germline V gene has CDR1 KGHSH and CDR2 LQKENI. This CDR3 is 16 amino acids long. The ends were cut back, 2 bases at V and 0 bases at J, with 11 bases in the middle. CDR3 loop: CASSPWPPRAKNIQYF. The DNA for the CDR3 is TGTGCCAGCTCACCATGGCCTCCCAGAGCCAAAAACATTCAGTACTTC.

V gene TRBV18 combines with J gene TRBJ2-7; D is unclear. V was cut by 2 bases and J by 2 bases, with 16 bases left in between. Germline-derived CDR1 and CDR2 are KGHSH and LQKENI. This CDR3 comprises 16 residues. The CDR3 nucleotides read TGTGCCAGCTCACCAAGCAAAACGATAACCCCCTACGAGCAGTACTTC. It translates to CASSPSKTITPYEQYF.

This chain uses TRBV5-4 with TRBJ1-4; TRBD1 matches 7 bases. From germline, CDR1 is SGHNT and CDR2 YYREEE (reference sequence). With 4 bases clipped from V and 5 bases from J, the junction kept 2 bases outside the gene matches. This CDR3 is built from 13 residues. The CDR3 DNA is TGTGCCAGCAGCCCCAGGGGGAATGAAAAACTGTTTTTT. Protein: CASSPRGNEKLFF.

V usage is TRBV7-3 and J usage is TRBJ2-3; D gene unclear. V was pared by 0 bases and J by 6 bases, with 7 bases between. CDR1 and CDR2 from the germline V gene are SGHTA and FQGTGA. CDR3 size: 13 residues. The CDR3 sequence: CASSLTSVDTQYF. CDR3 bases: TGTGCCAGCAGCTTAACGTCGGTGGATACGCAGTATTTT.

This rearrangement joins TRBV18 to TRBJ2-1; D remains unclear. The CDR3 runs to 14 residues. The germline CDR1 and CDR2 sequences are KGHSH and LQKENI. The ends were cut back, 3 bases at V and 8 bases at J, with 14 bases in the middle. As DNA, the CDR3 is TGTGCCAGCTCACCCTTCAGAGGTCGCGATGAGCAGTTCTTC. It specifies CASSPFRGRDEQFF.

This clone came up once. The genes are TRBV7-9 and TRBJ1-4; 7 bases align to TRBD1. Looked up from germline, CDR1 is SEHNR and CDR2 is FQNEAQ (reference sequence). The CDR3 covers 17 residues. V shed 4 bases, J shed 3 bases, and the junction held 11 bases outside the gene matches. The CDR3, as DNA: TGTGCCAGCAGCTCCAACGAGCCCAGGGGGGCTAATGAAAAACTGTTTTTT. Translating it yields CASSSNEPRGANEKLFF.

This chain joins TRBV7-9 and TRBJ1-4; the D is unclear. V dropped 3 bases and J dropped 8 bases, with 10 bases sitting between them. The CDR3 extends over 13 amino acids. The germline CDR1 and CDR2 sequences are SEHNR and FQNEAQ (reference sequence). CDR3 coding DNA: TGTGCCAGCAGCTTTGGTTTGGGCGAAAAACTGTTTTTT. Translating gives CASSFGLGEKLFF.

The chain employs TRBV7-9 and TRBJ1-3; possible D gene TRBD1, 5 bases. Germline V gene lookup returns CDR1 SEHNR and CDR2 FQNEAQ (reference sequence). V lost 4 bases to trimming and J lost 0 bases, with 13 bases between them. The length of the CDR3 is 16 residues. The CDR3 coding sequence is TGTGCCAGCAGCTATCAGGGTGCCCTCTCTGGAAACACCATATATTTT. Its protein product is CASSYQGALSGNTIYF.

The CDR3 DNA reads as TGTGCCATCAGTGAGTCGGGGACTATTCTCCAAGAGACCCAGTACTTC. Its protein is CAISESGTILQETQYF. The chain uses TRBV10-3 and TRBJ2-5; the match to TRBD2 covers 7 bases. The CDR3 spans 16 residues. V lost 0 bases to trimming and J lost 1 base; unmatched junction nucleotides: 5. Germline V CDR1 and CDR2: ENHRY, SYGVKD.

The rearrangement links TRBV7-2 to TRBJ2-3; D is perhaps TRBD2 (6 bases). The CDR3 spans 13 residues. Germline lookup yields CDR1 SGHTA and CDR2 FQGNSA. Trimming took 4 bases from V and 14 from J, leaving 19 bases between them. The CDR3 region is CASSSRRGLPVYF. The CDR3 region has the DNA TGTGCCAGCAGCTCCCGTAGGGGACTCCCGGTGTATTTT.

This clone was seen only once. The gene calls are TRBV6-5 and TRBJ1-3; D is unresolved. This CDR3 has 15 residues. Trimming cost V 6 bases and J 0 bases, with 12 bases left between them. The germline V gene encodes CDR1 MNHEY and CDR2 SVGAGI. CDR3 nucleotides: TGTGCCAGCAGCGGGTTTCGTCCCTCTGGAAACACCATATATTTT. As protein: CASSGFRPSGNTIYF.

The CDR3 spells CASSTNRIGTGELFF. As DNA, the CDR3 is TGTGCCAGTAGTACCAACAGGATTGGCACCGGGGAGCTGTTTTTT. The rearrangement joins TRBV19 to TRBJ2-2, with TRBD1 as a possible D gene (5 bases). CDR1 and CDR2 (germline): LNHDA, SQIVND (reference sequence). The V end lost 4 bases, the J end lost 4 bases, and 13 bases lay between the germline ends. The CDR3 consists of 15 residues.

The V gene is TRBV24-1, the J gene TRBJ2-5; 8 bases line up with TRBD2. The CDR3 sequence is 15 residues long. CDR1 and CDR2 (germline): KGHDR, SFDVKD. The V segment lost 8 bases and the J segment 0 bases; nucleotides outside the gene matches: 7. The CDR3 bases are TGTGCCACCAAGGGCGGGGGGTTGTACCAAGAGACCCAGTACTTC. Its translation: CATKGGGLYQETQYF.

Comment on this clone: Different DNA sequences within this sample yield the same CDR3. This sequence joins TRBV5-1 and TRBJ1-1; D call uncertain. The CDR3 runs 12 residues. Per germline, CDR1 SGHRS and CDR2 YFSETQ. The germline V and J ends were trimmed by 0 bases and 6 bases, with 6 bases remaining between them. CDR3 residues: CASSLAGSEAFF. CDR3 nucleotide sequence: TGCGCCAGCAGCTTGGCGGGTTCTGAAGCTTTCTTT.

The chain links TRBV5-6 to TRBJ1-1, with 10 nucleotides matching TRBD1. Trimming cost V 2 bases and J 4 bases; bases outside gene matches: 2. The CDR3 loop spans 14 amino acids. Germline V gene sequence: CDR1 SGHDT, CDR2 YYEEEE. DNA of the CDR3: TGTGCCAGCAGCTTCGACAGGGGGCGCACTGAAGCTTTCTTT. Its translation: CASSFDRGRTEAFF.

This chain joins TRBV7-9 and TRBJ2-5; D gene uncertain. Trimming left V 5 bases short and J 5 bases short, with 12 bases between. The CDR3 spans 13 residues. Per the germline V gene, CDR1 is SEHNR and CDR2 is FQNEAQ (reference sequence). The CDR3 loop is CASSGETRETQYF. In nucleotides, the CDR3 is TGTGCCAGCAGCGGAGAGACCCGGGAGACCCAGTACTTC.

The chain is built from TRBV13 and TRBJ2-7; 12 bases fit TRBD1. After removal of 0 bases from V and 6 bases from J, the junction contained 9 bases not matched to a gene. CDR3 length: 17 amino acids. Per germline, CDR1 PRHDT and CDR2 FYEKMQ (reference sequence). CDR3 bases: TGTGCCAGCAGCTTAGGCCTTGTGGGACAGGGGGCGCGCGAGCAGTACTTC. Protein product: CASSLGLVGQGAREQYF.

The chain carries TRBV6-5 and TRBJ2-5, with 9 bases matching TRBD2. V trimming: 7 bases; J trimming: 5 bases; junction bases outside the gene matches: 8. The CDR3 is 14 residues long. The germline gives CDR1 MNHEY, CDR2 SVGAGI. The CDR3 reads CASKASGVWETQYF. The CDR3 DNA sequence: TGTGCCAGCAAGGCTAGCGGGGTTTGGGAGACCCAGTACTTC.

The chain employs TRBV19 and TRBJ2-2, with 12 bases matching TRBD1. The V and J ends lost 8 bases and 2 bases, in that order; junction bases with no gene match: 0. There are 14 residues in the CDR3. The V gene's germline CDR1 is LNHDA and CDR2 SQIVND (reference sequence). The CDR3 DNA reads as TGTGCCAGTGGGACAGGGGGCAACACCGGGGAGCTGTTTTTT. This translates into CASGTGGNTGELFF.